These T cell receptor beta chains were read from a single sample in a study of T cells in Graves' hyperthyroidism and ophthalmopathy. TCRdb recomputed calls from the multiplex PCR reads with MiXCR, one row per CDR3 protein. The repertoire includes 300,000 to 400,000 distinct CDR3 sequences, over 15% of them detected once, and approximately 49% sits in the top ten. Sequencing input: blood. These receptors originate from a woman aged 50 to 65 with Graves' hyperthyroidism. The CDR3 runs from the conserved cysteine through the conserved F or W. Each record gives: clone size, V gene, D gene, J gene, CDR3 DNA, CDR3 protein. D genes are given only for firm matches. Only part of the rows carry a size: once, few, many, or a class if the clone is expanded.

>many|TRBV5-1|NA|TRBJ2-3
TGCGCCAGCAGCTTGGCCCCGGGAGTTGGGACAGATACGCAGTATTTT
CASSLAPGVGTDTQYF
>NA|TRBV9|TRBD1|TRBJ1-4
TGTGCCAGCAGCGTAGCTCAGGGGGCTGGCGAAAAACTGTTTTTT
CASSVAQGAGEKLFF
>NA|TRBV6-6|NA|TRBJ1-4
TGTGCCAGCAGTTACATCCAGGCCTCGAGGGGGGAACTGTTTTTT
CASSYIQASRGELFF
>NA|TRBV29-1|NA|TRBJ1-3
TGCAGCGCTGAACCCGGCCAGCGACTCTCTGGAAACACCATATATTTT
CSAEPGQRLSGNTIYF
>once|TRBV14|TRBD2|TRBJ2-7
TGTGCCAGCCGCCACCCAGGGACTAGCGGGGGGGTAAGCTCCTACAATGAGCAGTACTTC
CASRHPGTSGGVSSYNEQYF
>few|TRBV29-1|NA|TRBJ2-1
TGCAGCGTTTCTTCCGGACTAAGGTACAATGAGCAGTTCTTC
CSVSSGLRYNEQFF
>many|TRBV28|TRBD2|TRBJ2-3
TGTGCCAGCAGTTCGACGGCCGGGACTAGCGGGAGGCCAGATACGCAGTATTTT
CASSSTAGTSGRPDTQYF
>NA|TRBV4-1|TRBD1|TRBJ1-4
TGCGCCAGCAGCCAAGATCAGGGACAGGGTGGAGAAAAACTGTTTTTT
CASSQDQGQGGEKLFF
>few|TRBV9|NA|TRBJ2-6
TGTGCCAGCAGCGTATCTATCGGGGCCAACGTCCTGACTTTC
CASSVSIGANVLTF
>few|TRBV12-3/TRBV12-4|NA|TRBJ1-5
TGTGCCAGCACGGGGGACACCAATCAGCCCCAGCATTTT
CASTGDTNQPQHF
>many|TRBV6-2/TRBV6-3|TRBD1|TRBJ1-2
TGTGCCACCCTAGGACGGGACAGGGGGCGAGTGGACTATGGCTACACCTTC
CATLGRDRGRVDYGYTF
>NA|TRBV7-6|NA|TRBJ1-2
TGTGCCAGCAGCCGGAACAGGGCCCTTGGCTACACCTTC
CASSRNRALGYTF
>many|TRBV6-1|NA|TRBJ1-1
TGTGCCAGCAGTGAGCCAGGGAAGGGCACTGAAGCTTTCTTT
CASSEPGKGTEAFF
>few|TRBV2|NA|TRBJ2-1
TGTGCCAGCAGTGAAGCGGGGGGGGGCAATACCAATGAGCAGTTCTTC
CASSEAGGGNTNEQFF
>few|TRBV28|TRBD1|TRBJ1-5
TGTGCCAGCGAAACAGGGGGTGGTGACAATCAGCCCCAGCATTTT
CASETGGGDNQPQHF
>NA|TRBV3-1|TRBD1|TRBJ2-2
TGTGCCAGCAGGAAAGTTACAGGGGGCTGGGACACCGGGGAGCTGTTTTTT
CASRKVTGGWDTGELFF
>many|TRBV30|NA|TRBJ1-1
TGTGCCTGGAGTGTTTATAAGAACACTGAAGCTTTCTTT
CAWSVYKNTEAFF
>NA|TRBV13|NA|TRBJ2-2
TGTGCCAGCAGCTTCTCGAGAGCGAACACCGGGGAGCTGTTTTTT
CASSFSRANTGELFF
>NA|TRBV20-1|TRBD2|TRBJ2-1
TGCAGTGCAGCGGGACTAGCCACCCGAACCGAGCAGTTCTTC
CSAAGLATRTEQFF
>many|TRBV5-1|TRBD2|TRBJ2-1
TGCGCCAGCAGCTTGGGGGGACTAGAGAACGATGAGCAGTTCTTC
CASSLGGLENDEQFF
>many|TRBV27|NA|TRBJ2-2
TGTGCCAGCAGTTTATATGGCAGGGGGAACACCGGGGAGCTGTTTTTT
CASSLYGRGNTGELFF
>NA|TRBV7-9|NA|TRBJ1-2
TGTGCCAGCAGCCCGGAGGGGCGGGTATGGGGCTACACCTTC
CASSPEGRVWGYTF
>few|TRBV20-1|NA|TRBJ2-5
TGCAGCACCAATAGAGTGACGGGACCCCGGGAGACCCAGTACTTC
CSTNRVTGPRETQYF
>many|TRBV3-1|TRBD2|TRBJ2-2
TGTGCCAGCAGCCCCACTAGCGGGGTAACCGGGGAGCTGTTTTTT
CASSPTSGVTGELFF
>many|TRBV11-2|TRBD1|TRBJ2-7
TGTGCCAGCAGCCCCTCGGGACAGACCTACGAGCAGTACTTC
CASSPSGQTYEQYF
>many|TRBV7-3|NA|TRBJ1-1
TGTGCCAGCAGCATGACTATAAACACTGAAGCTTTCTTT
CASSMTINTEAFF
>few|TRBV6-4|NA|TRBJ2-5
TGTGCCAGCAGTGACACGGCAGGGCTACAAGAGACCCAGTACTTC
CASSDTAGLQETQYF
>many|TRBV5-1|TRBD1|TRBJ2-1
TGCGCCAGCAGCTTGGGACAGGGAACCTACAATGAGCAGTTCTTC
CASSLGQGTYNEQFF
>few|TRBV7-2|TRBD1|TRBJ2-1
TGTGCCAGCAGCTTGGGGACAGGGAATTGGAATGAGCAGTTCTTC
CASSLGTGNWNEQFF
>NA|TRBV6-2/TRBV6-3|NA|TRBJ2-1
TGTGCCAGCAGGGGCAGGGCCCAAGGGGAGCAGTTCTTC
CASRGRAQGEQFF
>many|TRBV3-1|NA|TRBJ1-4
TGTGCCAGCAGCCACCGAACCACGGCCGGAGGATCTAATGAAAAACTGTTTTTT
CASSHRTTAGGSNEKLFF
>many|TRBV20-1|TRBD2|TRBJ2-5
TGCAGTGCTGAACTAGCGGGGGCCTTCGGGGAGACCCAGTACTTC
CSAELAGAFGETQYF
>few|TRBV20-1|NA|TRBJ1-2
TGCAGTGCAACAGGGACTGAGAACTATGGCTACACCTTC
CSATGTENYGYTF
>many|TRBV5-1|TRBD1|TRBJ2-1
TGCGCCAGCAGCTTCTTCGGACAGGGGGGTGAGCAGTTCTTC
CASSFFGQGGEQFF
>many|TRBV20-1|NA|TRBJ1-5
TGCAGTGCTAGATCCGCCAATCAGCCCCAGCATTTT
CSARSANQPQHF
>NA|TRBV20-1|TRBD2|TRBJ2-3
TGCAGTGCTCCTCGGACAGGAGATTGGACTAGCGGGATCACAGATACGCAGTATTTT
CSAPRTGDWTSGITDTQYF
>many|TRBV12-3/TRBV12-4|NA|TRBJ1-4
TGTGCCAGCAGTCCAGGTCGTAATAATGAAAAACTGTTTTTT
CASSPGRNNEKLFF
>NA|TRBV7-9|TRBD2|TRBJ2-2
TGTGCCAGCAGCTTAGTCGGTGGGCTAGCGGGAGACACCGGGGAGCTGTTTTTT
CASSLVGGLAGDTGELFF
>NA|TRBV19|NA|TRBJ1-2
TGTGCCAGTAGTATAGATAGAGGCAGCTCTGGCTACACCTTC
CASSIDRGSSGYTF
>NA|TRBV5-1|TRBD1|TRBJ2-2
TGCGCCAGCAGCTTGAGCCAGGGGGCGACCGGGGAGCTGTTTTTT
CASSLSQGATGELFF
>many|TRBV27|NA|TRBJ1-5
TGTGCCAGCAGTTTATTGGGGGGCGATCAGCCCCAGCATTTT
CASSLLGGDQPQHF
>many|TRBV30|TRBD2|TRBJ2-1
TGTGCCTGGAGTGTAGCCCTAGCGGGAAACTATGAGCAGTTCTTC
CAWSVALAGNYEQFF
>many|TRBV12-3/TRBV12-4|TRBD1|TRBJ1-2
TGTGCCAGCAGTCCCCGGACAGGGAAGAGTGATGGCTACACCTTC
CASSPRTGKSDGYTF
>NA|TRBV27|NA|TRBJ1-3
TGTGCCAGCCCTTACCTTCGGAACACCATATATTTT
CASPYLRNTIYF
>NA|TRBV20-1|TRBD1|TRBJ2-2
TGCAGTGCCCCGGGACAGGGGGCGGTCGGGGAGCTGTTTTTT
CSAPGQGAVGELFF
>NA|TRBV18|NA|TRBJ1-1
TGTGCCAGCTCACCAATCTCCGGTGATTTGAACACTGAAGCTTTCTTT
CASSPISGDLNTEAFF
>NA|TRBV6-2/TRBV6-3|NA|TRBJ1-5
TGTGCCAGCAACGGTGGCGGGAATCAGCCCCAGCATTTT
CASNGGGNQPQHF
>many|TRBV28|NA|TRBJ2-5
TGTGCCAGCAGTCCAAGCACAGCCCAAGAGACCCAGTACTTC
CASSPSTAQETQYF
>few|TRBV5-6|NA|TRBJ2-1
TGTGCCAGCAGAGTACTAGCTTCACTTTACAATGAGCAGTTCTTC
CASRVLASLYNEQFF
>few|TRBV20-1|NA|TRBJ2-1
TGCAGCCCGTTGGACATTGGGTCCAATGAGCAGTTCTTC
CSPLDIGSNEQFF
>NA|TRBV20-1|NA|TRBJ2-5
TGCAGTGCTAGATACACCGGGGAGACCCAGTACTTC
CSARYTGETQYF
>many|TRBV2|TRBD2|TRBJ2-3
TGTGCCAGCAGTGAACGACTAGCGGGGACAGATACGCAGTATTTT
CASSERLAGTDTQYF
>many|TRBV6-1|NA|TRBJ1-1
TGTGCCAGCAGACTACTTCTTAGCACTGAAGCTTTCTTT
CASRLLLSTEAFF
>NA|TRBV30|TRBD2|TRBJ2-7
TGTGCCTGGGGGAGGGGAACTAGCGGGATTCGGGAGCAGTACTTC
CAWGRGTSGIREQYF
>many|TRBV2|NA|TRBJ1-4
TGTGCCAGCAGGAGGGGACCGCAAAATGAAAAACTGTTTTTT
CASRRGPQNEKLFF
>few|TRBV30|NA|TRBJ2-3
TGTGCCTGGAGTTCACGCACAGATACGCAGTATTTT
CAWSSRTDTQYF
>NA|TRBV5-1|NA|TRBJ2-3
TGCGCCAGCAGCTTGGAAATTAGCACAGATACGCAGTATTTT
CASSLEISTDTQYF
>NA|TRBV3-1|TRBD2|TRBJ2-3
TGTGCCAGCAGCCCATCTAGCGGGATCACAGGTACGCAGTATTTT
CASSPSSGITGTQYF
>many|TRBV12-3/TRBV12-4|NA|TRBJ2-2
TGTGCCAGCAGTTTAGGCCCGTTCGTTGAGGAGCTGTTTTTT
CASSLGPFVEELFF